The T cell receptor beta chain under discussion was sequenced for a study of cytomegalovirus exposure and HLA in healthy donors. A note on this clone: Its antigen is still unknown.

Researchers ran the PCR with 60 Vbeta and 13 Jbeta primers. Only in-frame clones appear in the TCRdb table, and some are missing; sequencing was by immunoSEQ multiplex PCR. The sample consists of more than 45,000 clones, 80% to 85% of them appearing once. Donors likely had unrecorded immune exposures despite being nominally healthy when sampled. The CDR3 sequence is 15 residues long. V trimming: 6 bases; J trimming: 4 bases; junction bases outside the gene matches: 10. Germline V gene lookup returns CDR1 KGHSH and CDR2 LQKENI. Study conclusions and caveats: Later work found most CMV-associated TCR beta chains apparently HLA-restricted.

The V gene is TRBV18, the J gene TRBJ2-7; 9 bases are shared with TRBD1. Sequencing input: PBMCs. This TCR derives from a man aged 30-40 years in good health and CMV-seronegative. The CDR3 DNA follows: TGTGCCAGCTCTCGCGGACAGGGGAGTTGGTACGAGCAGTACTTC. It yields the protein CASSRGQGSWYEQYF.